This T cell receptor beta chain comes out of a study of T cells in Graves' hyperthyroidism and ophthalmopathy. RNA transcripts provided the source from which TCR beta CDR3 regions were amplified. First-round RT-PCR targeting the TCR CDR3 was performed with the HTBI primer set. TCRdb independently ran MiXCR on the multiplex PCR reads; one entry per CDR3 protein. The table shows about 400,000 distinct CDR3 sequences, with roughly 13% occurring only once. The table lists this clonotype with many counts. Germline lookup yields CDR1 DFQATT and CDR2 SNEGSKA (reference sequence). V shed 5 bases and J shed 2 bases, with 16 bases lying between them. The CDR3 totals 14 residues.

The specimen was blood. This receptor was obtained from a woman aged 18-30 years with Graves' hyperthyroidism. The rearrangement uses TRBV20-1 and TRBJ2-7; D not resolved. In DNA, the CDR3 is TGCAGTGCTGTAAGCCCAGGCCTACCCTACGAGCAGTACTTC. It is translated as CSAVSPGLPYEQYF.